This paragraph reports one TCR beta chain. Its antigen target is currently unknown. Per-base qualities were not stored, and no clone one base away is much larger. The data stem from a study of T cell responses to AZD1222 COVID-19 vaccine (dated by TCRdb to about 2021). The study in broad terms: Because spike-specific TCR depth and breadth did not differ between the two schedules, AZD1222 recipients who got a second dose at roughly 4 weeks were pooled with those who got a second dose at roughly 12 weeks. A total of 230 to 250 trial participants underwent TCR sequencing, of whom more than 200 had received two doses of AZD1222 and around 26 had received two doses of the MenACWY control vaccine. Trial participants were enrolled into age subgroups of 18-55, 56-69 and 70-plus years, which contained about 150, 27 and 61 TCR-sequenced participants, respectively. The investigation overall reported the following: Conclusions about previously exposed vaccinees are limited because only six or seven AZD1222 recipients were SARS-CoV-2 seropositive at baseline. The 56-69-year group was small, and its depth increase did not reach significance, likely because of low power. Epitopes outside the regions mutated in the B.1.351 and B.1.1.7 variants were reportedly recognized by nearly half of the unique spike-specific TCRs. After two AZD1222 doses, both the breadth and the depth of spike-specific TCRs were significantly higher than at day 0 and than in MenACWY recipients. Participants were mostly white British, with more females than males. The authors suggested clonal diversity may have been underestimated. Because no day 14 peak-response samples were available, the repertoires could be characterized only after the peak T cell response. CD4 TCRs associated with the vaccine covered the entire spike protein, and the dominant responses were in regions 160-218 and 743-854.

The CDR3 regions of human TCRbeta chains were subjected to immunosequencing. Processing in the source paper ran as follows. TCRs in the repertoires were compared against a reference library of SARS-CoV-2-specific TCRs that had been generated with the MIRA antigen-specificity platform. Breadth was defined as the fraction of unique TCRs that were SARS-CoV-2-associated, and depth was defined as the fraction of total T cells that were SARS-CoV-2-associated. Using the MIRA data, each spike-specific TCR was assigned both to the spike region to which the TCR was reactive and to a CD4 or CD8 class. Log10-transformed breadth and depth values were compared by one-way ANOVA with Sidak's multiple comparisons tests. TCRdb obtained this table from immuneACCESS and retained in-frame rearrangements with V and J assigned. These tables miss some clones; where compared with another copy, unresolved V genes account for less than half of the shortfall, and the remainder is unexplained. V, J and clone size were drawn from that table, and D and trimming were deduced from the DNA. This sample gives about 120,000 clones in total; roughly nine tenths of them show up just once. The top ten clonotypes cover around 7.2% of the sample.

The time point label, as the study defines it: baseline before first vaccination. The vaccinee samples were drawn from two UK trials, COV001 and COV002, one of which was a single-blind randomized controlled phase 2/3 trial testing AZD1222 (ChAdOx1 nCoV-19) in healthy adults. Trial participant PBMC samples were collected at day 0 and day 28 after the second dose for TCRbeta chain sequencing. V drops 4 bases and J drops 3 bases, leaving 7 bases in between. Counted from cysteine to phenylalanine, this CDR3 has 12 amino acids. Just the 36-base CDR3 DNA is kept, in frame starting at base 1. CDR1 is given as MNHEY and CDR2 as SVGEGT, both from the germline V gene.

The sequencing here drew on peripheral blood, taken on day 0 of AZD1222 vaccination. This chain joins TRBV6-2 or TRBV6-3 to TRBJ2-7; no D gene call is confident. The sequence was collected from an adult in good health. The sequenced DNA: TGTGCCAGCAGTTTAGACCGCTACGAGCAGTACTTC. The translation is CASSLDRYEQYF.